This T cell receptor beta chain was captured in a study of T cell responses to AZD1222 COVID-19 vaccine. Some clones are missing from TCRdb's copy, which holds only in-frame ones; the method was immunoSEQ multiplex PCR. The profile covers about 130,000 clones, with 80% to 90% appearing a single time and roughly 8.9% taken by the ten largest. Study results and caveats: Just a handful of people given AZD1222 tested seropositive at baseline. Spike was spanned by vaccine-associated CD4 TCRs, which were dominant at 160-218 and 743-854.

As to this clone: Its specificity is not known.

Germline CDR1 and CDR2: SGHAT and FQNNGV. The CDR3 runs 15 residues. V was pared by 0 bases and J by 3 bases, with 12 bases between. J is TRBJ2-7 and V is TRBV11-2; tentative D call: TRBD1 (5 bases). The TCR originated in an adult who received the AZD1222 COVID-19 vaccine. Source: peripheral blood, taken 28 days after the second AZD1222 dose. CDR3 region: CASSLDQRQLYEQYF. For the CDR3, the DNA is TGTGCCAGCAGCTTAGATCAAAGACAGCTCTACGAGCAGTACTTC.